These 19 T cell receptor beta chains were all obtained from the same sample, sequenced in a study of cytomegalovirus exposure and HLA in healthy donors. PCR was performed using 60 Vbeta and 13 Jbeta primers. This table comes from immunoSEQ multiplex PCR, and its TCRdb copy is limited to in-frame clones, with some not included. The sample carries hundreds of thousands of clones, approximately 81% recorded once. Specimen: PBMCs. The receptors were sampled from a girl aged 2-15 years in good health and CMV-seronegative.

V gene TRBV11-2 combines with J gene TRBJ2-3; possible D gene TRBD1, 6 bases. The CDR3 is made up of 15 amino acids. CDR1 and CDR2 from the germline V gene are SGHAT and FQNNGV. V gave up 6 bases and J gave up 2 bases, with 15 bases separating them. DNA for the CDR3: TGTGCCAGCAGAGTGGACAGCTTATTCACAGATACGCAGTATTTT. Its protein is CASRVDSLFTDTQYF.

The chain recombines TRBV11-2 with TRBJ2-1; 11 positions match TRBD2. V was pared by 1 base and J by 3 bases, with 5 bases of the junction left unmatched. This CDR3 is 17 amino acids long. Germline V gives CDR1 SGHAT, CDR2 FQNNGV. The CDR3 sequence: CASSLVGLAGGYNEQFF. DNA of the CDR3: TGTGCCAGCAGCTTAGTCGGGCTAGCGGGGGGCTACAATGAGCAGTTCTTC.

The chain is built from TRBV6-1 and TRBJ1-1, with D possibly being TRBD1 (6 bases). Germline V CDR1 and CDR2: MNHNS, SASEGT. There are 12 residues in the CDR3. Trimming took 3 bases from V and 9 from J, leaving 11 bases between them. CDR3 in DNA: TGTGCCAGCAGTGAGGGAAGGGGGAAAGCTTTCTTT. This gives the protein CASSEGRGKAFF.

The CDR3 here is CASSSRATRQGRPEAFF. The CDR3 DNA sequence: TGCGCCAGCAGCAGTAGAGCGACAAGACAGGGGAGGCCTGAAGCTTTCTTT. V and J are TRBV5-1 and TRBJ1-1; 8 nucleotides agree with TRBD1. The germline gives CDR1 SGHRS, CDR2 YFSETQ. Trimming removed 4 bases from V and 6 bases from J; junction bases left unmatched: 17. CDR3 length equals 17 residues.

This sequence joins TRBV12-5 and TRBJ2-7; tentative D call: TRBD1 (5 bases). This CDR3 contains 13 residues. In germline, CDR1 is LGHNT, CDR2 FRNRAP. V was cut by 3 bases and J by 2 bases, with 8 bases left in between. The CDR3 DNA follows: TGTGCTAGTGGTTTCGACAGAGCCTACGAGCAGTACTTC. As protein: CASGFDRAYEQYF.

The J gene is TRBJ2-1, the V gene TRBV5-4, with 9 bases fitting TRBD2. CDR1 is SGHNT, CDR2 YYREEE, per germline (reference sequence). J lost 0 bases, V lost 10 bases, and 14 bases had no gene match. The CDR3 runs 17 residues. The CDR3, as DNA: TGTGCCGTAAGTGTGGCTAGCGGGACGAGCTCCTACAATGAGCAGTTCTTC. Amino acids: CAVSVASGTSSYNEQFF.

The V and J genes are TRBV10-3 and TRBJ2-5, with D tentatively TRBD2 (6 bases). Trimming shortened V by 1 base and J by 1 base, and 16 bases separated the two germline ends. The germline gives CDR1 ENHRY, CDR2 SYGVKD. This CDR3 region has 17 residues. This CDR3 is CAISEFGVAEFQETQYF. As DNA, the CDR3 is TGTGCCATCAGTGAGTTCGGGGTAGCGGAGTTCCAAGAGACCCAGTACTTC.

The J gene is TRBJ2-2, the V gene TRBV7-6; 9 bases are shared with TRBD2. CDR3 size: 16 residues. V was clipped by 0 bases and J by 3 bases; unmatched bases: 2. The V gene's germline CDR1 is SGHVS and CDR2 FNYEAQ. The CDR3 nucleotides read TGTGCCAGCAGCTTAGCAGCGGGGGGTCACACCGGGGAGCTGTTTTTT. This sequence encodes CASSLAAGGHTGELFF.

In regard to this clone: This sample also contains other DNA sequences that code for the same CDR3. The chain combines TRBV6-1 with TRBJ2-1; 7 bases match TRBD1. The V gene's germline CDR1 is MNHNS and CDR2 SASEGT. There are 11 residues in the CDR3. V lost 6 bases and J lost 7; bases outside the gene matches: 0. The DNA of the CDR3 is TGTGCCAGCAGACAGGGGAATGAGCAGTTCTTC. Translating it yields CASRQGNEQFF.

The CDR3 spells CASSLGTGRLRGYGYTF. The CDR3 DNA follows: TGTGCCAGCAGCCTCGGGACAGGGCGATTGAGAGGCTATGGCTACACCTTC. This chain connects TRBV9 to TRBJ1-2; TRBD1 aligns across 9 bases. Trimming removed 4 bases from V and 4 bases from J; junction bases left unmatched: 14. Germline V gene lookup returns CDR1 SGDLS and CDR2 YYNGEE. The CDR3 length is 17 residues.

V gene TRBV6-5 combines with J gene TRBJ2-7, with 9 bases aligning to TRBD1. The V and J ends lost 6 bases and 0 bases, in that order; junction bases with no gene match: 6. This CDR3 is 15 amino acids long. Germline CDR1 is MNHEY and CDR2 is SVGAGI. Here the CDR3 DNA reads TGTGCCAGCAGAGGGGACAGGGCGAGCTCCTACGAGCAGTACTTC. Protein sequence: CASRGDRASSYEQYF.

The chain uses TRBV7-9 and TRBJ2-7; 8 bases are shared with TRBD1. V lost 11 bases and J lost 3; bases outside the gene matches: 3. In germline, CDR1 is SEHNR, CDR2 FQNEAQ (reference sequence). The CDR3 length is 11 residues. CDR3 coding DNA: TGTGCCGGGGGGACAGGCTACGAGCAGTACTTC. Amino acids: CAGGTGYEQYF.

This rearrangement joins TRBV6-1 to TRBJ1-2; the match to TRBD1 covers 11 bases. The CDR3 spans 13 residues. Germline V gene sequence: CDR1 MNHNS, CDR2 SASEGT. V lost 1 base, J lost 8 bases, and 0 bases stayed unmatched. In DNA form, the CDR3 reads TGTGCCAGCAGTGAAGGGGACAGGGGGGGCTACACCTTC. Its translation is CASSEGDRGGYTF.

CDR3 DNA: TGCGCCAGCAGCTTACTAGCGGGAGCCAATGAGCAGTTCTTC. This gives the protein CASSLLAGANEQFF. The V gene is TRBV5-1, the J gene TRBJ2-1; 11 bases are a match to TRBD2. CDR3 length equals 14 residues. Germline CDR1 reads SGHRS; CDR2 reads YFSETQ. With V trimmed by 2 bases and J by 6 bases, 1 base remained unmatched.

The chain is built from TRBV4-2 and TRBJ2-3, with TRBD2 identical over 9 bases. CDR3 length: 15 residues. The ends lost 1 base at V and 4 bases at J; junction bases unmatched: 3. CDR1 and CDR2 (germline): LGHNA, YNFKEQ. The CDR3 nucleotides are TGTGCCAGCAGCCAAGTGGCGGGAGGGCCAGATACGCAGTATTTT. Its translation: CASSQVAGGPDTQYF.

There are a few counts of this clone. The chain couples TRBV9 to TRBJ1-2, with D possibly being TRBD1 (5 bases). CDR3 length: 15 amino acids. V shed 4 bases and J shed 5 bases, with 18 bases lying between them. In germline, CDR1 is SGDLS, CDR2 YYNGEE. DNA of the CDR3: TGTGCCAGCAGCACCGAGACAGTTTTATCTTATGGCTACACCTTC. Translated: CASSTETVLSYGYTF.

The chain recombines TRBV7-9 with TRBJ2-5; 8 positions agree with TRBD1. Germline lookup yields CDR1 SEHNR and CDR2 FQNEAQ (reference sequence). With 5 bases clipped from V and 5 bases from J, the junction kept 4 bases outside the gene matches. The CDR3 is made up of 13 amino acids. Here the CDR3 DNA reads TGTGCCAGCAGCCTCCGGGACAGGGAGACCCAGTACTTC. Translation: CASSLRDRETQYF.

This chain joins TRBV21-1 and TRBJ1-1; TRBD1, the table's D call, lacks a check against the DNA. TRBV21-1 is a documented pseudogene. There are 14 residues in the CDR3. The CDR3 nucleotides are TGTGCCAGCAGCAAAAAACAGGGGAACACTGAAGCTTTCTTT. Amino acids: CASSKKQGNTEAFF.

This clone was seen a handful of times. V is TRBV6-6 and J is TRBJ1-1, with D uncertain. The CDR3 loop spans 12 amino acids. Looked up from germline, CDR1 is MNHNY and CDR2 is SVGAGI (reference sequence). V lost 5 bases, J lost 7 bases, and 11 bases lay in between. The CDR3 DNA reads TGTGCCAGCAGTGACGACGGGGATGAAGCTTTCTTT. Protein: CASSDDGDEAFF.